The entry below gives a single T cell receptor (beta chain) sequence along with its context. This entry is derived from a study of blood T cell repertoires in COVID-19. Overall study context: Some COVID-19 samples were acute and others convalescent; all came from the United States, Italy and Spain. Sample material is recorded as cDNA or gDNA derived from T cells, B-cell-depleted T cells, or PBMCs.

Methods used by the authors: Reference gene primer amplification yielded estimated nucleated cell counts. Only in-frame clones appear in the TCRdb table, and some are missing; sequencing was by immunoSEQ multiplex PCR. V and J calls and clone size are as listed in that table; D and trimming were resolved from the DNA. This sample has around 100,000 clones, with around nine tenths found just once. Germline lookup yields CDR1 MNHEY and CDR2 SMNVEV (reference sequence). V lost 6 bases and J lost 2; bases outside the gene matches: 7. The CDR3 contains 16 residues. This chain uses TRBV27 with TRBJ2-5, with 12 bases matching TRBD2. This TCR was sampled from a human donor in a cohort sampled during active COVID-19. The specimen was peripheral blood. CDR3 bases: TGTGCCAGCAGGGGTTCTAGCGGGAGGGGACAAGAGACCCAGTACTTC. It is translated as CASRGSSGRGQETQYF.